These 21 T cell receptor beta chains share one sample of origin, sequenced in a study of blood T cell repertoires in COVID-19. Some clones are missing from TCRdb's copy, which holds only in-frame ones; the method was immunoSEQ multiplex PCR. This sample has around 180,000 clones; about 91% occur once, and the top ten carry roughly 3.7%. Sequencing used peripheral blood. These receptors were obtained from a woman aged 25 to 45 with acute or convalescent COVID-19.

This clone was counted once. J is TRBJ2-1 and V is TRBV11-2, with 9 nucleotides matching TRBD2. CDR1 and CDR2 (germline): SGHAT, FQNNGV. This CDR3 is built from 17 residues. Trimming took 6 bases from V and 0 from J; bases not matched to a gene: 9. DNA of the CDR3: TGTGCCAGCAGACTACTAGCGGGCCTAGACTCCTACAATGAGCAGTTCTTC. The encoded protein is CASRLLAGLDSYNEQFF. Looking up the rest from reference TRBV11-2 and TRBJ2-1 gives the full variable domain: EAGVAQSPRYKIIEKRQSVAFWCNPISGHATLYWYQQILGQGPKLLIQFQNNGVVDDSQLPKDRFSAERLKGVDSTLKIQPAKLEDSAVYLCASRLLAGLDSYNEQFFGPGTRLTVL.

This chain uses TRBV5-1 with TRBJ2-1; TRBD2 agrees at 8 bases. CDR1 and CDR2 (germline): SGHRS, YFSETQ. The CDR3 has 14 residues. Trimming cost V 7 bases and J 8 bases; bases outside gene matches: 11. CDR3 bases: TGCGCCAGCCGGGCCACGGGAGGGATTGATGAGCAGTTCTTC. Translation gives CASRATGGIDEQFF.

This chain joins TRBV4-1 and TRBJ2-1; the D is unclear. V lost 1 base and J lost 4, with 5 bases in between. The germline CDR1 and CDR2 sequences are MGHRA and YSYEKL. The CDR3 consists of 13 residues. In nucleotides, the CDR3 is TGCGCCAGCAGCCAAGTACAGTACAATGAGCAGTTCTTC. Residues: CASSQVQYNEQFF.

The chain uses TRBV28 and TRBJ2-7, with D possibly TRBD2 on 6 matching bases. Deletions cut 5 bases from V and 0 bases from J, with 11 bases between. This CDR3 region has 14 residues. Per the germline V gene, CDR1 is MDHEN and CDR2 is SYDVKM. CDR3: CASSHPGLSYEQYF. CDR3 bases: TGTGCCAGCAGTCATCCGGGACTCTCCTACGAGCAGTACTTC.

The CDR3 here is CASSDTGTGGPEAFF. In nucleotides, the CDR3 is TGTGCCAGTAGCGATACCGGGACAGGGGGACCTGAAGCTTTCTTT. The chain recombines TRBV19 with TRBJ1-1; 11 nucleotides agree with TRBD1. J gave up 6 bases and V 6 bases, and 9 bases lay outside the gene matches. The CDR3 covers 15 residues. The V gene's germline CDR1 is LNHDA and CDR2 SQIVND (reference sequence).

This chain connects TRBV7-2 to TRBJ2-5; the D gene is possibly TRBD2 (6 bases). In germline, CDR1 is SGHTA, CDR2 FQGNSA. This CDR3 has 16 residues. V was trimmed by 2 bases and J by 4 bases, leaving 17 bases between them. For the CDR3, the DNA is TGTGCCAGCAGCTTATACTCTCCATTTAGCGGAGAGACCCAGTACTTC. Its protein is CASSLYSPFSGETQYF.

A note on this clone: The germline gene is not matched at one end of the junction; a read error may be the cause. The J gene is TRBJ2-5, the V gene TRBV28, with 12 bases that match TRBD2. The CDR3 is 15 amino acids. Germline assignment: CDR1 MDHEN and CDR2 SYDVKM. The CDR3, as DNA: TGTGCCTGCAGGGGACTAGCGGGTGGGTGGGAGACCCAGTACTTC. Its translation: CACRGLAGGWETQYF.

The chain combines TRBV6-5 with TRBJ2-1, with D possibly TRBD2 on 5 matching bases. V was trimmed by 7 bases and J by 9 bases, leaving 22 bases between them. This CDR3 contains 15 residues. CDR1 and CDR2 from the germline V gene are MNHEY and SVGAGI. For the CDR3, the DNA is TGTGCCAGCATCTCCCGGGATTCTCCCTGGGGTGAGCAGTTCTTC. It yields the protein CASISRDSPWGEQFF.

The rearrangement uses TRBV27 and TRBJ2-5; 8 bases are shared with TRBD1. V trimming: 3 bases; J trimming: 3 bases; junction bases outside the gene matches: 3. The CDR3 length is 14 residues. Germline V gives CDR1 MNHEY, CDR2 SMNVEV (reference sequence). As DNA, the CDR3 is TGTGCCAGCAGTTTTCAGGGGGCAGAAGAGACCCAGTACTTC. Amino acid sequence: CASSFQGAEETQYF.

The V and J genes are TRBV2 and TRBJ2-7; 7 positions match TRBD1. Trimming at V came to 8 bases and at J to 4 bases, leaving 5 bases not matched to a gene. CDR1 is SNHLY, CDR2 FYNNEI, per germline. This CDR3 spans 12 amino acids. Here the CDR3 reads CASVRGTYEQYF. The CDR3 DNA follows: TGTGCCAGCGTCAGGGGGACGTACGAGCAGTACTTC.

The chain recombines TRBV30 with TRBJ1-2, with 8 bases identical to TRBD1. In germline, CDR1 is GTSNPN, CDR2 SVGIG (reference sequence). Trimming took 0 bases from V and 7 from J; bases not matched to a gene: 4. This CDR3 comprises 13 residues. The CDR3 protein is CAWSVRTGIGYTF. CDR3 coding DNA: TGTGCCTGGAGTGTAAGGACAGGGATTGGCTACACCTTC.

The chain combines TRBV12-3 or TRBV12-4 with TRBJ2-7; D perhaps matches TRBD1 (6 bases). The length of the CDR3 is 13 residues. Between the trimmed V and J ends, which lost 10 bases and 8 bases, there was a span of 21 bases. CDR3 DNA sequence: TGTGCCATGCTTGGGGGCCGTGGACGAAAGCAGTACTTC. This codes for CAMLGGRGRKQYF.

This clone has only one observation. This rearrangement joins TRBV11-2 to TRBJ1-1, with D maybe TRBD1 (5 bases). The CDR3 spans 18 residues. From germline, CDR1 is SGHAT and CDR2 FQNNGV. V was pared by 1 base and J by 4 bases, with 22 bases between. The CDR3: CASSLGYGGRRFITEAFF. As DNA, the CDR3 is TGTGCCAGCAGCTTAGGATACGGGGGAAGGCGTTTTATCACTGAAGCTTTCTTT.

The rearrangement uses TRBV12-5 and TRBJ2-7; D perhaps matches TRBD2 (5 bases). The germline gives CDR1 LGHNT, CDR2 FRNRAP. V gave up 7 bases and J gave up 6 bases, with 13 bases separating them. This CDR3 spans 12 amino acids. The CDR3 loop is CASASGWGEQYF. The CDR3 nucleotides read TGTGCTAGTGCTTCGGGGTGGGGCGAGCAGTACTTC. The whole variable domain, filled in from reference TRBV12-5 and TRBJ2-7, reads DARVTQTPRHKVTEMGQEVTMRCQPILGHNTVFWYRQTMMQGLELLAYFRNRAPLDDSGMPKDRFSAEMPDATLATLKIQPSEPRDSAVYFCASASGWGEQYFGPGTRLTVT.

V gene TRBV7-2 combines with J gene TRBJ2-1, with no clear D. Germline V gene lookup returns CDR1 SGHTA and CDR2 FQGNSA. V was cut by 2 bases and J by 2 bases, with 7 bases left in between. There are 14 residues in the CDR3. CDR3 bases: TGTGCCAGCAGCTTATTTCAGACCTACAATGAGCAGTTCTTC. This encodes CASSLFQTYNEQFF.

The chain has TRBV28 and TRBJ1-2, with TRBD1 identical over 7 bases. Germline V CDR1 and CDR2: MDHEN, SYDVKM. The length of the CDR3 is 12 residues. V shed 7 bases and J 5 bases; nucleotides not matched to a gene: 4. Here the CDR3 DNA reads TGTGCCAGCACCCTCAGGGGGTATGGCTACACCTTC. Translation: CASTLRGYGYTF.

The chain employs TRBV5-4 and TRBJ2-2; TRBD1 matches 8 bases. Germline CDR1 reads SGHNT; CDR2 reads YYREEE (reference sequence). This CDR3 is built from 13 residues. V gave up 6 bases and J gave up 6 bases; unmatched junction bases: 4. CDR3 nucleotides: TGTGCCAGCAACATACAGGGGGCCGGGGAGCTGTTTTTT. Translation: CASNIQGAGELFF.

The CDR3 DNA sequence: TGTGCCAGCGGTGGGGACATGGGCTATGGCTACACCTTC. This encodes CASGGDMGYGYTF. The rearrangement joins TRBV2 to TRBJ1-2; the D gene is possibly TRBD1 (6 bases). Trimming stripped 8 bases from V and 4 bases from J, with 14 bases between. CDR1 SNHLY and CDR2 FYNNEI come from the germline V gene. The CDR3 has 13 residues.

The rearrangement links TRBV3-1 (or the pseudogene TRBV3-2) to TRBJ2-3, with 12 bases lining up with TRBD2. V dropped 1 base and J dropped 3; count of bases not matched to a gene: 2. The CDR3 loop spans 16 amino acids. Germline CDR1 LGHDT, CDR2 YNNKEL (reference sequence). CDR3 coding DNA: TGTGCCAGCAGCCAAGCTAGCGGGAGGGGGACAGATACGCAGTATTTT. It encodes CASSQASGRGTDTQYF.

This clone was seen once. This chain joins TRBV23-1 and TRBJ2-6; maybe TRBD2 (6 bases). TRBV23-1 is placed among ORFs of uncertain function. The V gene lost 11 bases and the J gene lost 4 bases, with 27 bases spanning the gap. This CDR3 contains 18 residues. The CDR3 nucleotides are TGCGCCCTACAGCCCTCCCTAGCGTCGGCCCCCGGGGCCAACGTCCTGACTTTC. Protein product: CALQPSLASAPGANVLTF.

The chain is built from TRBV7-9 and TRBJ2-7, with 8 bases aligning to TRBD2. The CDR3 runs to 12 residues. The V gene's germline CDR1 is SEHNR and CDR2 FQNEAQ (reference sequence). V gave up 8 bases and J gave up 6 bases; unmatched junction bases: 6. The CDR3 is CASQREISEQYF. CDR3 bases: TGTGCCAGCCAGCGGGAGATAAGCGAGCAGTACTTC.